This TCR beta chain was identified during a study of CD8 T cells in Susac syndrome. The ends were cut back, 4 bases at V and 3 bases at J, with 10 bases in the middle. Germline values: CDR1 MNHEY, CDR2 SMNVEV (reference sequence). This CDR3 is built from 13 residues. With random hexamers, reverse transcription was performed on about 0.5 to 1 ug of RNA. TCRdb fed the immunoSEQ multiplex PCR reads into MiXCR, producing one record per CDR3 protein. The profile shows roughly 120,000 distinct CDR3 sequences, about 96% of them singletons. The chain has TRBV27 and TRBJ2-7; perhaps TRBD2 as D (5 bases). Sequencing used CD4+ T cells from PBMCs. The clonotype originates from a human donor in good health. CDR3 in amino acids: CASSSGNGYEQYF. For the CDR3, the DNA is TGTGCCAGCAGTTCCGGGAACGGCTACGAGCAGTACTTC.